This entry describes one TCR beta chain. Its antigen is as yet unknown. Profiled with immunoSEQ multiplex PCR; TCRdb holds only in-frame clones, not every one. The repertoire holds 75,000 to 90,000 clones, about 90% seen once, with 7.3% in the top ten. Collection occurred without any documented infections or immune events in donors. The record originates from a study of identifying expanded T cells in peripheral blood. General study results and limits: Clone count variance between roughly 2-week samples rose with total template count. Differentially abundant clones: about 1.1 between replicates, roughly 16 at two to three weeks, around 20 at four.

Trimming removed 4 bases from V and 7 bases from J, with 20 bases in between. The CDR3 loop spans 16 amino acids. Germline V lookup: CDR1 MNHNY, CDR2 SVGAGI (reference sequence). Sample: blood. The chain employs TRBV6-6 and TRBJ1-5; perhaps TRBD1 as D (6 bases). This receptor was obtained from a person aged 18 to 70 in good health. CDR3 sequence reads: CASSSTKPGTPQPQHF. CDR3 sequence (DNA): TGTGCCAGCAGTTCCACCAAACCCGGGACACCACAGCCCCAGCATTTT.